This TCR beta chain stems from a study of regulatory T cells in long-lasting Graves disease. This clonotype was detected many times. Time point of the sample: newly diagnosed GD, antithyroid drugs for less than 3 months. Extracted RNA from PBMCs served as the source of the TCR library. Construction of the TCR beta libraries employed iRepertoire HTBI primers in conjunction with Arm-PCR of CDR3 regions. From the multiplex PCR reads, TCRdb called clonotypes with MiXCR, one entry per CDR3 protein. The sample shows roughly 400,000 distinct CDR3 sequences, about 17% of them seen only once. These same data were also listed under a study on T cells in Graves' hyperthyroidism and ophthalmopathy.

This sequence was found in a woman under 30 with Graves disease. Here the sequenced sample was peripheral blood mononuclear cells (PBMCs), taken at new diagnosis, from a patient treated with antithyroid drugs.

CDR3 region: CASSHLRQGEQFF. CDR3 in DNA: TGTGCCAGCAGCCACCTTCGACAGGGTGAGCAGTTCTTC. The chain recombines TRBV3-1 with TRBJ2-1; 7 bases map to TRBD1. V was pared by 3 bases and J by 9 bases, with 5 bases of the junction left unmatched. The CDR3 extends over 13 amino acids. Germline-derived CDR1 and CDR2 are LGHDT and YNNKEL (reference sequence).